The 30 T cell receptor beta chains presented below share a single source sample, sequenced in a study of blood T cells in healthy people across ages. For the second PCR, which ran for about 6 to 11 cycles, a sample-barcoded 5' primer and a J-beta primer mix were used. MiXCR, run by TCRdb on the 5' RACE reads, gives a single entry per CDR3 protein. The sample yields 1.5 million to 2 million distinct CDR3 sequences, around half seen once. Source material: blood. The receptor set was obtained from a woman aged 40 to 50 in good health.

This clonotype was detected a few times. The chain joins TRBV7-2 to TRBJ2-1, with D perhaps TRBD2 (5 bases). The CDR3 has 17 amino acids. Germline CDR1 and CDR2: SGHTA and FQGNSA. The germline V and J ends were trimmed by 6 bases and 5 bases, with 23 bases remaining between them. CDR3 in DNA: TGTGCCAGCAGTTCGTCCAGAGCCTCTAGCAGAAACAATGAGCAGTTCTTC. Translated: CASSSSRASSRNNEQFF.

J is TRBJ1-5 and V is TRBV20-1; D is perhaps TRBD1 (6 bases). The V gene's germline CDR1 is DFQATT and CDR2 SNEGSKA (reference sequence). V lost 0 bases and J lost 3, with 12 bases in between. This CDR3 has 15 residues. The CDR3 sequence is CSARDPGALNQPQHF. In DNA form, the CDR3 reads TGCAGTGCTAGAGACCCGGGGGCACTCAATCAGCCCCAGCATTTT.

In regard to this clonotype: One junction end disagrees with the germline gene, perhaps due to a read error. This chain joins TRBV20-1 and TRBJ1-2, with 8 positions matching TRBD1. Per germline, CDR1 DFQATT and CDR2 SNEGSKA (reference sequence). The CDR3 extends over 12 amino acids. CDR3 sequence (DNA): TGCGGTGCTAAGGACAGGGTTGCTGGCTACACCTTC. Translated: CGAKDRVAGYTF.

The rearrangement joins TRBV12-3 or TRBV12-4 to TRBJ2-3; 8 nucleotides line up with TRBD2. This CDR3 comprises 16 residues. The V segment lost 1 base and the J segment 3 bases; nucleotides outside the gene matches: 6. As DNA, the CDR3 is TGTGCCAGCAGTTTAGGGACTAGCCGGGAAACAGATACGCAGTATTTT. Protein: CASSLGTSRETDTQYF.

The chain carries TRBV7-9 and TRBJ1-2; D is perhaps TRBD1 (5 bases). Looked up from germline, CDR1 is SEHNR and CDR2 is FQNEAQ (reference sequence). This CDR3 region has 15 residues. V lost 0 bases, J lost 8 bases, and 16 bases lay in between. CDR3: CASSLALDKLRGYTF. Written as DNA, the CDR3 is TGTGCCAGCAGCTTAGCATTGGACAAATTGCGCGGCTACACCTTC.

The chain employs TRBV20-1 and TRBJ2-5; a weak D match, TRBD2 (5 bases). Germline lookup yields CDR1 DFQATT and CDR2 SNEGSKA (reference sequence). The CDR3 is 14 residues long. The germline V and J ends were trimmed by 8 bases and 11 bases, with 27 bases remaining between them. The CDR3 sequence is CSTRRGMGYNEQYF. The CDR3 coding sequence is TGCAGTACCAGACGGGGAATGGGTTACAATGAGCAGTACTTC.

This rearrangement joins TRBV28 to TRBJ2-7; TRBD1 agrees at 9 bases. Germline assignment: CDR1 MDHEN and CDR2 SYDVKM. Trimming at V came to 5 bases and at J to 4 bases, leaving 9 bases not matched to a gene. CDR3 length: 15 residues. The CDR3 here is CASSDSGTGSYEQYF. The CDR3 region has the DNA TGTGCCAGCAGTGACTCCGGGACAGGGTCGTACGAGCAGTACTTC.

The genes are TRBV10-3 and TRBJ2-2, with 11 bases aligning to TRBD1. The CDR3 runs to 14 residues. Germline CDR1 is ENHRY and CDR2 is SYGVKD. V shed 11 bases, J shed 6 bases, and the junction held 8 bases outside the gene matches. The CDR3 protein is CALKGTGGSGELFF. The CDR3, as DNA: TGTGCCCTTAAGGGGACAGGGGGGTCCGGGGAGCTGTTTTTT.

The chain combines TRBV6-2 or TRBV6-3 with TRBJ2-6; 7 nucleotides agree with TRBD2. Germline CDR1 MNHEY, CDR2 SVGEGT. Unmatched junction bases numbered 8, after V lost 6 bases and J lost 0 bases. The CDR3 sequence is 17 residues long. This chain's CDR3 is CASRSGTTTSGANVLTF. The CDR3, as DNA: TGTGCCAGCAGATCCGGGACTACCACCTCTGGGGCCAACGTCCTGACTTTC.

The genes are TRBV7-9 and TRBJ2-7; D perhaps matches TRBD1 (5 bases). Matching the DNA end better, TRBJ2-5 makes the J call doubtful. This CDR3 spans 13 amino acids. Germline CDR1 is SEHNR and CDR2 is FQNEAQ (reference sequence). The CDR3 sequence: CASSLNHRETQYF. CDR3 bases: TGTGCCAGCAGCTTAAACCACAGGGAGACCCAGTACTTC.

The chain carries TRBV18 and TRBJ2-1, with a possible D match to TRBD1 (6 bases). The germline V gene has CDR1 KGHSH and CDR2 LQKENI. The CDR3 covers 17 residues. V lost 1 base and J 8 bases, leaving 21 bases between the germline ends. CDR3 loop: CASSPRDTGWGMDEQFF. In DNA form, the CDR3 reads TGTGCCAGCTCACCACGAGACACAGGGTGGGGTATGGATGAGCAGTTCTTC. The entire variable domain, with the rest obtained from reference TRBV18 and TRBJ2-1, is as follows: NAGVMQNPRHLVRRRGQEARLRCSPMKGHSHVYWYRQLPEEGLKFMVYLQKENIIDESGMPKERFSAEFPKEGPSILRIQQVVRGDSAAYFCASSPRDTGWGMDEQFFGPGTRLTVL.

This clonotype occurred a few times. This chain connects TRBV7-9 to TRBJ2-4; D uncertain. The CDR3 runs 16 residues. Germline CDR1 reads SEHNR; CDR2 reads FQNEAQ (reference sequence). Trimming shortened V by 4 bases and J by 0 bases, and 13 bases separated the two germline ends. CDR3 amino acids: CASSSPLQLAKNIQYF. CDR3 bases: TGTGCCAGCAGCTCACCCCTGCAACTAGCCAAAAACATTCAGTACTTC.

The CDR3 protein is CASNGGEPLDEQYF. Here the CDR3 DNA reads TGCGCCAGCAACGGGGGGGAGCCTCTTGACGAGCAGTACTTC. This rearrangement joins TRBV4-3 to TRBJ2-7, with 8 bases matching TRBD2. From germline, CDR1 is LGHNA and CDR2 YSLEER. V shed 7 bases, J shed 5 bases, and the junction held 10 bases outside the gene matches. The CDR3 is 14 residues long.

The gene calls are TRBV7-3 and TRBJ2-5; TRBD2 matches 15 bases. J gave up 5 bases and V 3 bases, and 13 bases lay outside the gene matches. Germline lookup yields CDR1 SGHTA and CDR2 FQGTGA. This CDR3 spans 19 amino acids. In DNA, the CDR3 is TGTGCCAGCAGCTTGTACGGAGGACTAGCGGGGGGGACTAGCGAGACCCAGTACTTC. Amino acid sequence: CASSLYGGLAGGTSETQYF.

V and J are TRBV20-1 and TRBJ1-5; 7 bases agree with TRBD1. Trimming removed 5 bases from V and 3 bases from J; junction bases left unmatched: 7. The CDR3 has 14 residues. Germline CDR1 is DFQATT and CDR2 is SNEGSKA (reference sequence). CDR3 nucleotides: TGCAGTGCTTTTACGGACAGGAACAATCAGCCCCAGCATTTT. This translates into CSAFTDRNNQPQHF.

This rearrangement joins TRBV15 to TRBJ2-5; perhaps D is TRBD1 or TRBD2 (5 bases each). CDR3 size: 14 residues. Germline CDR1 is LNHNV and CDR2 is YYDKDF (reference sequence). V was clipped by 5 bases and J by 1 base, with 11 bases between them. CDR3 in amino acids: CATSRGPTQETQYF. CDR3 in DNA: TGTGCCACCAGCCGGGGACCGACCCAAGAGACCCAGTACTTC. Full variable domain (outside the CDR3, taken from reference TRBV15 and TRBJ2-5): DAMVIQNPRYQVTQFGKPVTLSCSQTLNHNVMYWYQQKSSQAPKLLFHYYDKDFNNEADTPDNFQSRRPNTSFCFLDIRSPGLGDTAMYLCATSRGPTQETQYFGPGTRLLVL.

This sequence joins TRBV6-5 and TRBJ2-5, with 9 bases matching TRBD2. The CDR3 spans 16 residues. From germline, CDR1 is MNHEY and CDR2 SVGAGI. With 0 bases clipped from V and 2 bases from J, the junction kept 4 bases outside the gene matches. The CDR3 loop reads CASSYSASGNQETQYF. CDR3 DNA: TGTGCCAGCAGTTACTCGGCTAGCGGGAATCAAGAGACCCAGTACTTC.

The chain recombines TRBV27 with TRBJ2-3; tentative D call: TRBD1 (5 bases). The CDR3 runs 14 residues. V lost 4 bases, J lost 3 bases, and 11 bases lay in between. CDR1 and CDR2 (germline): MNHEY, SMNVEV (reference sequence). The CDR3 here is CASSSTRQTDTQYF. Written as DNA, the CDR3 is TGTGCCAGCAGTTCCACGCGACAGACAGATACGCAGTATTTT.

This clonotype occurred a few times. Here the CDR3 DNA reads TGCAGTGCTAGAGCTCGGGACAGGGGCACAGATACGCAGTATTTT. Protein sequence: CSARARDRGTDTQYF. This sequence joins TRBV20-1 and TRBJ2-3, with TRBD1 identical over 9 bases. The CDR3 spans 15 residues. J was trimmed by 1 base and V by 1 base; bases with no gene match: 3. Germline values: CDR1 DFQATT, CDR2 SNEGSKA (reference sequence).

This clonotype turned up a few times. The chain carries TRBV6-2 or TRBV6-3 and TRBJ2-4; TRBD1 aligns across 11 bases. The J call may be faulty, since TRBJ2-7 better matches the DNA end. CDR3 length: 15 residues. Germline CDR1 and CDR2: MNHEY and SVGEGT. The CDR3 nucleotides are TGTGCCAGCAGTTACCCGGACAGGGGGCTTCGCGAGCAGTACTTC. This codes for CASSYPDRGLREQYF.

The table lists this clonotype with a count of one. The chain has TRBV28 and TRBJ2-7, with D hard to call. The CDR3 runs 13 residues. Trimming removed 6 bases at V and 10 bases at J, with 19 bases between. In germline, CDR1 is MDHEN, CDR2 SYDVKM. Here the CDR3 reads CASSLTTDFEQYF. CDR3 bases: TGTGCCAGCAGCCTAACGACCGATTTTGAACAGTACTTC.

The gene calls are TRBV2 and TRBJ2-7; 11 bases are a match to TRBD2. Looked up from germline, CDR1 is SNHLY and CDR2 is FYNNEI. V was pared by 2 bases and J by 7 bases, with 7 bases of the junction left unmatched. The CDR3 extends over 15 amino acids. The CDR3 loop is CASSENSGGANEQYF. The CDR3 region has the DNA TGTGCCAGCAGTGAAAATAGCGGGGGGGCCAATGAGCAGTACTTC. Drawing the rest from reference TRBV2 and TRBJ2-7, the complete variable domain is EPEVTQTPSHQVTQMGQEVILRCVPISNHLYFYWYRQILGQKVEFLVSFYNNEISEKSEIFDDQFSVERPDGSNFTLKIRSTKLEDSAMYFCASSENSGGANEQYFGPGTRLTVT.

The rearrangement joins TRBV5-6 to TRBJ2-1; possible D gene TRBD1, 5 bases. CDR1 SGHDT and CDR2 YYEEEE come from the germline V gene. The CDR3 has 15 amino acids. Trimming left V 4 bases short and J 4 bases short, with 15 bases between. The CDR3 nucleotides read TGTGCCAGCAGCCCCTTAGAGGCAGGGTACAATGAGCAGTTCTTC. Its protein is CASSPLEAGYNEQFF. Full variable domain (missing parts from reference TRBV5-6 and TRBJ2-1): DAGVTQSPTHLIKTRGQQVTLRCSPKSGHDTVSWYQQALGQGPQFIFQYYEEEERQRGNFPDRFSGHQFPNYSSELNVNALLLGDSALYLCASSPLEAGYNEQFFGPGTRLTVL.

The V gene is TRBV10-3, the J gene TRBJ2-3; the D gene could be TRBD1 or TRBD2 (5 bases each). The germline V gene has CDR1 ENHRY and CDR2 SYGVKD. The CDR3 is 15 residues long. Trimming removed 6 bases from V and 2 bases from J, with 15 bases in between. The DNA of the CDR3 is TGTGCCATCAGGGGGCTAGCCAAGGACACAGATACGCAGTATTTT. It yields the protein CAIRGLAKDTDTQYF.

About this clonotype: This sequence may be a read error, since a much larger clone differs from it by one base. This sequence joins TRBV20-1 and TRBJ2-1; 7 nucleotides match TRBD2. Germline CDR1 reads DFQATT; CDR2 reads SNEGSKA (reference sequence). The CDR3 is made up of 15 amino acids. CDR3 residues: CGARDPGGPYNEQFF. The CDR3 DNA is TGCGGTGCTAGAGACCCGGGGGGACCATACAATGAGCAGTTCTTC.

Only a few counts were recorded for this clonotype. The chain employs TRBV12-3 or TRBV12-4 and TRBJ2-4; 9 bases fit TRBD1. The CDR3 loop spans 14 amino acids. V was clipped by 3 bases and J by 7 bases; unmatched bases: 4. The CDR3 nucleotides read TGTGCCAGCAGTTTGGGGGACAGGGCCAACATTCAGTACTTC. Encoded protein: CASSLGDRANIQYF.

The chain links TRBV12-3 or TRBV12-4 to TRBJ1-5; TRBD1 agrees at 10 bases. J was trimmed by 2 bases and V by 6 bases; bases with no gene match: 4. This CDR3 spans 15 amino acids. The CDR3 loop reads CASSTGQGGNQPQHF. CDR3 coding DNA: TGTGCCAGCAGCACAGGACAGGGGGGCAATCAGCCCCAGCATTTT.

This clonotype has only a few counts. The V and J genes are TRBV7-2 and TRBJ2-3; TRBD2 agrees at 11 bases. The CDR3 contains 20 residues. V trimming: 5 bases; J trimming: 1 base; junction bases outside the gene matches: 17. The germline gives CDR1 SGHTA, CDR2 FQGNSA. The CDR3 DNA reads as TGTGCCAGCAGCCGAACAGCGAATAGCCTAGCGGGGGGCGGCACAGATACGCAGTATTTT. Its protein product is CASSRTANSLAGGGTDTQYF.

This clonotype has more than one count but fewer than ten. The chain joins TRBV15 to TRBJ2-1; a possible D gene is TRBD2 (6 bases). Trimming shortened V by 3 bases and J by 5 bases, and 14 bases separated the two germline ends. From germline, CDR1 is LNHNV and CDR2 YYDKDF (reference sequence). The CDR3 is 15 amino acids. CDR3 loop: CATSSRCGTDNEQFF. The CDR3 DNA sequence: TGTGCCACCAGCAGCCGATGCGGGACCGACAATGAGCAGTTCTTC.

This clonotype was detected only a few times. V usage is TRBV4-1 and J usage is TRBJ2-1; maybe TRBD1 (5 bases). With 5 bases removed from V and 0 bases from J, the gap between germline ends came to 14 bases. The CDR3 extends over 16 amino acids. Germline values: CDR1 MGHRA, CDR2 YSYEKL. CDR3 DNA sequence: TGCGCCAGCAGCTATCTTACAGGCGGCTCCTACAATGAGCAGTTCTTC. This gives the protein CASSYLTGGSYNEQFF.